One and the same sample provided the 5 T cell receptor beta chains below, sequenced in a study of tumor-infiltrating lymphocytes in oesophageal squamous cell carcinoma. TCRdb called the PCR reads again in MiXCR, with one record for every CDR3 protein. The top ten clones hold about 25% of a sample with some 10,000 distinct CDR3 sequences, about 50% of them seen once. The sample comprised esophageal tumor tissue. All receptors derive from a male donor with esophageal squamous cell carcinoma.

This clonotype has a handful of counts. The chain has TRBV7-3 and TRBJ2-4; 11 positions agree with TRBD2. CDR3 length: 15 residues. V was clipped by 4 bases and J by 15 bases; unmatched bases: 14. CDR1 and CDR2 (germline): SGHTA, FQGTGA. In DNA form, the CDR3 reads TGTGCCAGCAGCTCTACTAGCGGGAGCACCGGGGAGCTGTACTTC. Translation: CASSSTSGSTGELYF.

This clonotype was observed a few times. The gene calls are TRBV7-2 and TRBJ2-3; D may be TRBD1 or TRBD2 (5 bases each). Trimming took 5 bases from V and 7 from J, leaving 19 bases between them. There are 15 residues in the CDR3. The germline CDR1 and CDR2 sequences are SGHTA and FQGNSA. CDR3 DNA sequence: TGTGCCAGCAGCGAAACCGGGACCGCAGTCCATACGCAGTATTTT. It translates to CASSETGTAVHTQYF.

This clonotype was observed many times. The chain is built from TRBV27 and TRBJ2-1; 9 positions agree with TRBD1. Trimming cost V 7 bases and J 2 bases; bases outside gene matches: 9. The CDR3 spans 16 residues. The germline CDR1 and CDR2 sequences are MNHEY and SMNVEV (reference sequence). CDR3 region: CASNRPGQGPYNEQFF. Written as DNA, the CDR3 is TGTGCCAGCAACCGACCGGGACAGGGACCCTACAATGAGCAGTTCTTC.

This clonotype counts as large. In DNA form, the CDR3 reads TGTGCCAGCAGCTCTCTGGGCGTGGAAGAGACCCAGTACTTC. Protein sequence: CASSSLGVEETQYF. The genes are TRBV7-6 and TRBJ2-5; D not resolved. The germline gives CDR1 SGHVS, CDR2 FNYEAQ. The CDR3 has 14 amino acids. V was trimmed by 4 bases and J by 3 bases, leaving 12 bases between them.

The chain is built from TRBV27 and TRBJ2-5, with TRBD1 matching over 7 bases. CDR3 length: 13 amino acids. Germline trimming cut 4 bases from V and 4 bases from J; bases unmatched to any gene: 3. Germline CDR1 reads MNHEY; CDR2 reads SMNVEV (reference sequence). CDR3 loop: CASSSWTGETQYF. CDR3 in DNA: TGTGCCAGCAGTTCATGGACAGGAGAGACCCAGTACTTC.